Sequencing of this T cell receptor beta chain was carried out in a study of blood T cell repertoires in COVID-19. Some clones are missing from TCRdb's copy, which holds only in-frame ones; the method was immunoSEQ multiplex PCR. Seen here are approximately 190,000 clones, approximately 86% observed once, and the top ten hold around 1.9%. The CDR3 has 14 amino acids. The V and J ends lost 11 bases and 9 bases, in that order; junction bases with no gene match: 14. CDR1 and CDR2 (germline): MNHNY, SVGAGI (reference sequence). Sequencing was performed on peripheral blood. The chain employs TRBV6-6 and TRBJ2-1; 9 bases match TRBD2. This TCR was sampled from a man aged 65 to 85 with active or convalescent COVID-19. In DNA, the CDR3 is TGTGCCTGTCACGCGGGAGGGGTCGTCGGTGAGCAGTTCTTC. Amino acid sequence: CACHAGGVVGEQFF.